The 14 T cell receptor beta chains presented below share a single source sample, sequenced in a study of T-cell memory formation after mild COVID-19. TCRdb passed the 5' RACE reads through MiXCR, listing each CDR3 protein once. Of approximately 60,000 distinct CDR3 sequences in the sample, around 9.5% were seen once. The sample comprised PBMCs or a T cell subset sorted from them (not recorded which). These receptor sequences come from a man younger than 30 who had mild COVID-19 (a few samples of this study predate the infection). Cell type and time point are not known.

This clonotype is deemed medium-sized (0.01 to 0.1%). The chain has TRBV12-3 or TRBV12-4 and TRBJ2-1, with TRBD2 matching 12 bases. V shed 7 bases and J 9 bases; nucleotides not matched to a gene: 10. The CDR3 is made up of 15 amino acids. The CDR3 loop reads CASTRASGGAGEQFF. CDR3 in DNA: TGTGCCAGCACCCGGGCTAGCGGGGGGGCCGGTGAGCAGTTCTTC.

This clonotype showed up just a few times. This sequence joins TRBV6-5 and TRBJ1-5, with TRBD1 identical over 9 bases. The CDR3 sequence is 15 residues long. Per the germline V gene, CDR1 is MNHEY and CDR2 is SVGAGI. V trimming: 4 bases; J trimming: 3 bases; junction bases outside the gene matches: 4. The CDR3 sequence is CASSWTGEINQPQHF. The CDR3 region has the DNA TGTGCCAGCAGTTGGACAGGGGAGATCAATCAGCCCCAGCATTTT.

This clonotype was seen a handful of times. The rearrangement links TRBV7-8 to TRBJ2-2; tentatively, D is TRBD2 (5 bases). Germline CDR1 reads SGHVS; CDR2 reads FQNEAQ. The CDR3 is made up of 13 amino acids. The V gene lost 4 bases and the J gene lost 6 bases, with 9 bases spanning the gap. CDR3 sequence: CASSSELAGELFF. The CDR3 nucleotides read TGTGCCAGCAGCTCAGAACTAGCCGGGGAGCTGTTTTTT.

This rearrangement joins TRBV5-1 to TRBJ1-1; 8 positions match TRBD1. This CDR3 region has 14 residues. Germline CDR1 is SGHRS and CDR2 is YFSETQ. V gave up 3 bases and J gave up 5 bases; unmatched junction bases: 6. This CDR3 is CASSWIQGETEAFF. CDR3 bases: TGCGCCAGCAGCTGGATACAGGGGGAGACTGAAGCTTTCTTT.

There are many counts of this clonotype. The chain recombines TRBV24-1 with TRBJ2-3; D tentatively fits TRBD1 or TRBD2 (5 bases each). The CDR3 has 13 residues. The V end lost 3 bases, the J end lost 10 bases, and 13 bases lay between the germline ends. From germline, CDR1 is KGHDR and CDR2 SFDVKD. This chain's CDR3 is CATSDASRGPQYF. The DNA for the CDR3 is TGTGCCACCAGTGATGCCTCGAGGGGTCCGCAGTATTTT.

V usage is TRBV6-5 and J usage is TRBJ1-4; 12 bases match TRBD1. This CDR3 region has 15 residues. The germline V gene has CDR1 MNHEY and CDR2 SVGAGI. The V gene end was trimmed by 2 bases and the J gene end by 11 bases; junction bases not matched to a gene: 6. The CDR3 nucleotides read TGTGCCAGCAGTTACAGGGACAGGGGGCTTAGGAAACTGTTTTTT. Translated, it gives CASSYRDRGLRKLFF.

This clonotype was counted many times. The rearrangement uses TRBV9 and TRBJ2-1, with TRBD2 identical over 9 bases. Germline V gene data show CDR1 as SGDLS and CDR2 as YYNGEE. This CDR3 is 17 amino acids long. V trimming: 0 bases; J trimming: 0 bases; junction bases outside the gene matches: 4. CDR3 amino acids: CASSVGLAGSSYNEQFF. In DNA, the CDR3 is TGTGCCAGCAGCGTAGGGCTAGCGGGGAGCTCCTACAATGAGCAGTTCTTC.

There are a few counts of this clonotype. The chain couples TRBV20-1 to TRBJ2-1, with 11 bases lining up with TRBD2. This CDR3 contains 15 residues. The germline V gene encodes CDR1 DFQATT and CDR2 SNEGSKA (reference sequence). Trimming took 2 bases from V and 3 from J; bases not matched to a gene: 3. CDR3 coding DNA: TGCAGTGCTAGATCTCTAGCGGGGGGCTACAATGAGCAGTTCTTC. Protein product: CSARSLAGGYNEQFF.

This clonotype was found many times. The chain recombines TRBV7-9 with TRBJ2-3; 9 bases fit TRBD1. The CDR3 has 14 residues. The V gene's germline CDR1 is SEHNR and CDR2 FQNEAQ (reference sequence). V lost 4 bases and J lost 1; bases outside the gene matches: 0. CDR3 region: CASSWTGGTDTQYF. The CDR3 DNA reads as TGTGCCAGCAGCTGGACAGGGGGCACAGATACGCAGTATTTT.

The chain employs TRBV7-3 and TRBJ2-5; 10 nucleotides align to TRBD1. Germline lookup yields CDR1 SGHTA and CDR2 FQGTGA. The CDR3 is 13 residues long. Trimming cost V 5 bases and J 4 bases; bases outside gene matches: 1. The CDR3 DNA reads TGTGCCAGCAGCGGACAGGGGGGAGAGACCCAGTACTTC. Its protein is CASSGQGGETQYF. The entire variable domain, with the rest obtained from reference TRBV7-3 and TRBJ2-5, is as follows: GAGVSQTPSNKVTEKGKYVELRCDPISGHTALYWYRQSLGQGPEFLIYFQGTGAADDSGLPNDRFFAVRPEGSVSTLKIQRTERGDSAVYLCASSGQGGETQYFGPGTRLLVL.

The chain couples TRBV29-1 to TRBJ2-1; perhaps TRBD2 as D (6 bases). Looked up from germline, CDR1 is SQVTM and CDR2 is ANQGSEA. This CDR3 spans 14 amino acids. Trimming pared 6 bases from V and 7 bases from J, leaving 19 bases between. The CDR3 coding sequence is TGCAGCGTCGATCTTTGGGGGGTAAGGAATGAGCAGTTCTTC. Translation gives CSVDLWGVRNEQFF.

This clonotype has ten or more counts. The V call is TRBV5-1, the J call TRBJ2-3; TRBD1 or TRBD2 may be the D gene (5 bases each). The CDR3 runs to 13 residues. Germline CDR1 and CDR2: SGHRS and YFSETQ. V dropped 4 bases and J dropped 0 bases, with 6 bases sitting between them. The CDR3 region has the DNA TGCGCCAGCAGCCGGGACAGCACAGATACGCAGTATTTT. This translates into CASSRDSTDTQYF.

This clonotype has more than one count but fewer than ten. The V call is TRBV20-1, the J call TRBJ2-3, with a possible D match to TRBD1 (6 bases). Germline V gene lookup returns CDR1 DFQATT and CDR2 SNEGSKA (reference sequence). The CDR3 runs 13 residues. Trimming left V 2 bases short and J 4 bases short, with 10 bases between. Here the CDR3 reads CSARLEGADTQYF. The CDR3 region has the DNA TGCAGTGCTAGACTAGAGGGGGCAGATACGCAGTATTTT.

This clonotype was seen only a few times. The rearrangement uses TRBV20-1 and TRBJ2-5, with D tentatively TRBD1 (5 bases). V lost 8 bases to trimming and J lost 4 bases, with 14 bases between them. The CDR3 is 12 residues long. CDR1 DFQATT and CDR2 SNEGSKA come from the germline V gene (reference sequence). The CDR3 reads CSIPRQGETQYF. The CDR3 nucleotides read TGCAGTATCCCTCGGCAGGGAGAGACCCAGTACTTC.